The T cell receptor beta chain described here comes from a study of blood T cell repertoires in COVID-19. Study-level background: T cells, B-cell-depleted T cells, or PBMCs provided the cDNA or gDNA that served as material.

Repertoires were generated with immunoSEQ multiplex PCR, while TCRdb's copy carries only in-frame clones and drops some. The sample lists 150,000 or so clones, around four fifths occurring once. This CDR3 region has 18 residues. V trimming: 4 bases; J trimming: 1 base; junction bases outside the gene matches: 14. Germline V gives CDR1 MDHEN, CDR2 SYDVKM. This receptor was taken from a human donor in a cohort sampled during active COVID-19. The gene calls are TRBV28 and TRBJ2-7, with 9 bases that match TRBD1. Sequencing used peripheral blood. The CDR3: CASSSRDRATRGSYEQYF. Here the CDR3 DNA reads TGTGCCAGCAGTTCCCGGGACAGGGCAACGAGGGGGTCCTACGAGCAGTACTTC. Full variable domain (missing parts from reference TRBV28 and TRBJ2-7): DVKVTQSSRYLVKRTGEKVFLECVQDMDHENMFWYRQDPGLGLRLIYFSYDVKMKEKGDIPEGYSVSREKKERFSLILESASTNQTSMYLCASSSRDRATRGSYEQYFGPGTRLTVT.